Reported below is one T cell receptor (beta chain). Its specificity is unknown. The PCR employed 60 Vbeta primers together with 13 Jbeta primers. The assay was immunoSEQ multiplex PCR, and TCRdb's table has in-frame clones only and misses some. The table lists 35,000 to 45,000 clones, with around 3.1% in the top ten. All donors participated as healthy donors of bone marrow. The record originates from a study of cytomegalovirus exposure and HLA in healthy donors. General study results and limits: With later analysis, a missense DCLRE1C variant became linked to TCR beta V- and J-gene trimming. The listing of 160 or so TCR beta chains classed them as cytomegalovirus-associated.

This CDR3 region has 15 residues. The germline V gene has CDR1 SNHLY and CDR2 FYNNEI. V lost 5 bases, J lost 4 bases, and 15 bases lay in between. The clonotype was recovered from a woman aged 25 to 39 in good health and CMV-seropositive. The sequenced sample consisted of PBMCs. The gene calls are TRBV2 and TRBJ1-5, with D perhaps matching TRBD1 (6 bases). CDR3 coding DNA: TGTGCCAGCAGTCGGACAGCGAGAGGAAATCAGCCCCAGCATTTT. It is translated as CASSRTARGNQPQHF. Together with reference TRBV2 and TRBJ1-5, the CDR3 gives the full variable domain: EPEVTQTPSHQVTQMGQEVILRCVPISNHLYFYWYRQILGQKVEFLVSFYNNEISEKSEIFDDQFSVERPDGSNFTLKIRSTKLEDSAMYFCASSRTARGNQPQHFGDGTRLSIL.